This paragraph reports one TCR beta chain. TCRdb's copy holds only in-frame clones and misses some; the assay was immunoSEQ multiplex PCR. Of 35,000 to 50,000 clones listed, over 85% were seen once; the top ten hold 0.67%. The sample is drawn from a study of T cell changes during pregnancy in multiple sclerosis. J lost 4 bases, V lost 0 bases, and 7 bases had no gene match. CDR1 SGHRS and CDR2 YFSETQ come from the germline V gene. CDR3 length equals 16 residues. This sequence originates from a female donor with multiple sclerosis, enrolled in a pregnancy study. V and J are TRBV5-1 and TRBJ2-3; 8 bases map to TRBD1. Here the sequenced sample was CD4+ T cells from peripheral blood mononuclear cells, taken in the first trimester of pregnancy. DNA for the CDR3: TGCGCCAGCAGCTTGGCAGGACAGGGCGGGGCAGATACGCAGTATTTT. Encoded protein: CASSLAGQGGADTQYF. Complete variable domain (other parts from reference TRBV5-1 and TRBJ2-3): KAGVTQTPRYLIKTRGQQVTLSCSPISGHRSVSWYQQTPGQGLQFLFEYFSETQRNKGNFPGRFSGRQFSNSRSEMNVSTLELGDSALYLCASSLAGQGGADTQYFGPGTRLTVL.